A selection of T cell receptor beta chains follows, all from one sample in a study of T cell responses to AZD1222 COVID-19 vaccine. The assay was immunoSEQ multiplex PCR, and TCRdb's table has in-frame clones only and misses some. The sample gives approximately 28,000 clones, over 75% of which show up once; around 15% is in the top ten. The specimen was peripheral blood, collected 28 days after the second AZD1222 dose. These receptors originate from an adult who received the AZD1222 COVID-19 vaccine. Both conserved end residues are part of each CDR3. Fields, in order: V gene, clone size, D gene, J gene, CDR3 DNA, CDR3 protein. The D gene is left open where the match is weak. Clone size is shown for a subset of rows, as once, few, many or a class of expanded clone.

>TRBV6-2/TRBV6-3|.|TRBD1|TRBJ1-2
TGTGCCAGCAGTTACGGGGGGCCTGCAGGGGGCAGGTCGGGCTACACCTTC
CASSYGGPAGGRSGYTF
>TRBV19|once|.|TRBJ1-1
TGTGCCAGTAGTATCGAATACAGGGCCCGGGGCTCTGAAGCTTTCTTT
CASSIEYRARGSEAFF
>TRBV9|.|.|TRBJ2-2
TGTGCCAGCAGCGTAGAGACCGGGACGGTGAACACCGGGGAGCTGTTTTTT
CASSVETGTVNTGELFF
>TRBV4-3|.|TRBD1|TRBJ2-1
TGCGCCAGCCGCAGGGGGCTTACTCCCTACAATGAGCAGTTCTTC
CASRRGLTPYNEQFF
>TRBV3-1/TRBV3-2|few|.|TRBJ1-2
TGTGCCAGCAGCCGACAGAACTATGGCTACACCTTC
CASSRQNYGYTF
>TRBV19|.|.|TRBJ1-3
TGTGCCACTTCCCTCGGCCAAGCTGGAAACACCATATATTTT
CATSLGQAGNTIYF
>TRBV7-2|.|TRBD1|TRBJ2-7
TGTGCCAGCAGGCCAAGTAGGGGGCAGGGGACCACTTACGAGCAGTACTTC
CASRPSRGQGTTYEQYF
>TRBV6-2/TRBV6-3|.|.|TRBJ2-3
TGTGCCAGCAGTTACTTACGCGGCACAGCAGATACGCAGTATTTT
CASSYLRGTADTQYF
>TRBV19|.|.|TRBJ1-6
TGTGCCAGTAGTCGGACCGAGACAAATTCACCCCTCCACTTT
CASSRTETNSPLHF
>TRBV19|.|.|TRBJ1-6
TGTGCCACCCCTCAGGGGACGGATAATTCACCCCTCCACTTT
CATPQGTDNSPLHF
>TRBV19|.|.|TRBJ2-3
TGTGCCAGTAAGGGCAGGCTTAGCACAGATACGCAGTATTTT
CASKGRLSTDTQYF
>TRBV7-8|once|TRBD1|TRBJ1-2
TGTGCCAGCGGACAACCGACAGGGCGCGGCGGCTACACCTTC
CASGQPTGRGGYTF
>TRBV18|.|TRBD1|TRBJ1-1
TGTGCCAGCTCACCACCGGGGCTCAGGGGGGATACTGAAGCTTTCTTT
CASSPPGLRGDTEAFF
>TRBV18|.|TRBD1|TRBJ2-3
TGTGCCAGCTCACCACTAAGGACAGGGTCAGATACGCAGTATTTT
CASSPLRTGSDTQYF
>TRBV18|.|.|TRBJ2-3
TGTGCCAGCTCACTCCCAGTAGAGGGGGAAACGCAGTATTTT
CASSLPVEGETQYF
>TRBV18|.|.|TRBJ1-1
TGTGCCAGCTCACCCCCTTTGGGGGGTACTGAAGCTTTCTTT
CASSPPLGGTEAFF
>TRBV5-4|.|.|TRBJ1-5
TGTGCCAGCAGCTTGGGGGACCAGCCCCAGCATTTT
CASSLGDQPQHF
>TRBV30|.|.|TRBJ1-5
TGTGCCTGGAGTGCCGGGGGTCAGCCCCAGCATTTT
CAWSAGGQPQHF
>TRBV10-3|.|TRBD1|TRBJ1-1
TGTGCCATCAGCGCGACAGGGCAAGACACTGAAGCTTTCTTT
CAISATGQDTEAFF
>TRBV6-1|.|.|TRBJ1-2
TGTGCCAGCAGTGATAGTCATGGGCAGGGAAACTATGGCTACACCTTC
CASSDSHGQGNYGYTF
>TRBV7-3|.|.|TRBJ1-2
TGTGCCAGCAGCGGCAGCGGGCCGAGTTCCTTATATGGCTACACCTTC
CASSGSGPSSLYGYTF
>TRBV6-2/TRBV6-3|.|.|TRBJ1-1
TGTGCCAGCAGTTATTCAAGCAGGAACACTGAAGCTTTCTTT
CASSYSSRNTEAFF
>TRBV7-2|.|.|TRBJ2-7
TGTGCCAGCAGCTCAGACAGAGTCGCGTCCTACGAGCAGTACTTC
CASSSDRVASYEQYF
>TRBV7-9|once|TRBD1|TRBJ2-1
TGTGCCAGCAGCTCCCTCGGACAGGCCCAGCAGTTCTTC
CASSSLGQAQQFF
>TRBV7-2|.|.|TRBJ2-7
TGTGCCAGCAGGCAGTCTTACGAGCAGTACTTC
CASRQSYEQYF
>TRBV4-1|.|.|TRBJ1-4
TGCGCCAGCAGCACGCAGGGAGGTGAAAAACTGTTTTTT
CASSTQGGEKLFF
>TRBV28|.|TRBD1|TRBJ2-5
TGTGCCATCAACACTCCAGGGGGTGGCCAAGAGACCCAGTACTTC
CAINTPGGGQETQYF
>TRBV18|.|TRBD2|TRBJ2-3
TGTGCCAGCTCACTATATAGCGGGGGCTCAGATACGCAGTATTTT
CASSLYSGGSDTQYF
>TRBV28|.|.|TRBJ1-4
TGTGCCAGCCGCCCGGAGGGGGGAGGAGGGGAAAAACTGTTTTTT
CASRPEGGGGEKLFF
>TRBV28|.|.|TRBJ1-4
TGTGCCAGCAGTACCGGGCCCCTTGGTGGTAATGAAAAACTGTTTTTT
CASSTGPLGGNEKLFF
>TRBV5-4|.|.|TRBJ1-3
TGTGCCAGCAGCTTGCAGGGCTCTGGAAACACCATATATTTT
CASSLQGSGNTIYF
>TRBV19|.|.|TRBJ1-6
TGTGCCAGTAACCACAGGGAAATTAATTCACCCCTCCACTTT
CASNHREINSPLHF
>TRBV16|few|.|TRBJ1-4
TGTGCCAGCAGCCAATCGTACGGAGCAACTAATGAAAAACTGTTTTTT
CASSQSYGATNEKLFF
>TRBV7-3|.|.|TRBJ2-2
TGTGCCAGCAGTTCCGATACGAACACCGGGGAGCTGTTTTTT
CASSSDTNTGELFF
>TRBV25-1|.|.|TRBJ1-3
TGTGCCAGCAGTGAATATTATAGGACAGCTGGAAACACCATATATTTT
CASSEYYRTAGNTIYF
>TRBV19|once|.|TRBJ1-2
TGTGCCAGTAGTTCGGGGACTAACTATGGCTACACCTTC
CASSSGTNYGYTF
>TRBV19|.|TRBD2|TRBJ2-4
TGTGCCAGTACCTCGGGGGAGGGAGCCAAAAACATTCAGTACTTC
CASTSGEGAKNIQYF
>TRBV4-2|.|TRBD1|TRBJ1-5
TGTGCCAGCAGCCCTCAGGGACAGGGTTTGGGGGCAAATCAGCCCCAGCATTTT
CASSPQGQGLGANQPQHF
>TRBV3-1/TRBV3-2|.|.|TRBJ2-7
TGTGCCAGCAGCCAAGTTCTGGGTTTCTACGAGCAGTACTTC
CASSQVLGFYEQYF
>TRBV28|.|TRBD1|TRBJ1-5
TGTGCCAGCAGTATATCCGGGGGGACAGGGGAGAATCAGCCCCAGCATTTT
CASSISGGTGENQPQHF
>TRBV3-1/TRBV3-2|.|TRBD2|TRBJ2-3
TGTGCCAGCAGCCAATTTACTAGCGGCACAGATACGCAGTATTTT
CASSQFTSGTDTQYF
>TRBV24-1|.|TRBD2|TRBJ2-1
TGTGCCACCAGTGATTTGCAGACTAGCGGAGGGTACAATGAGCAGTTCTTC
CATSDLQTSGGYNEQFF
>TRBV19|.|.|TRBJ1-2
TGTGCCAGTAGGGACGGAATCCAATATGGCTACACCTTC
CASRDGIQYGYTF
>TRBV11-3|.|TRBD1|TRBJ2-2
TGTGCCAGCAGCATGGGTTCCGGGACAGCTAACACCGGGGAGCTGTTTTTT
CASSMGSGTANTGELFF
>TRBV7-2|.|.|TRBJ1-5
TGTGCCAGCAGCTCAGACATTTATCAGCCCCAGCATTTT
CASSSDIYQPQHF
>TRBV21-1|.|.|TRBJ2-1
TGTGCCAGCAGCAAAGATACAGGGCATGAGCAGTTCTTC
CASSKDTGHEQFF
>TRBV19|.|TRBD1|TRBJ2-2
TGTGCCAGTAGTATTGGACAGGGGGCTAACACCGGGGAGCTGTTTTTT
CASSIGQGANTGELFF
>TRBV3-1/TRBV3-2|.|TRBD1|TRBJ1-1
TGTGCCAGCAGGCACAGGGGGACGAACACTGAAGCTTTCTTT
CASRHRGTNTEAFF
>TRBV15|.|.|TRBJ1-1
TGTGCCACCAGCAGGGGGGGGGTCACTGAAGCTTTCTTT
CATSRGGVTEAFF
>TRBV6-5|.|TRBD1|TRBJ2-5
TGTGCCAGCAGCGACAGGGGGAAGAGCGAGACCCAGTACTTC
CASSDRGKSETQYF
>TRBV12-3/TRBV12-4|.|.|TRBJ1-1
TGTGCCAGCAGTTTTGGGGAAGACACTGAAGCTTTCTTT
CASSFGEDTEAFF
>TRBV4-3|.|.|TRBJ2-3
TGCGCCAGCAGCCAAGGCTCGGGCGCAGATACGCAGTATTTT
CASSQGSGADTQYF
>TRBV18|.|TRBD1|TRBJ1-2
TGTGCCAGCTCATCCATGGACAGGGTTCGAGGCTACACCTTC
CASSSMDRVRGYTF
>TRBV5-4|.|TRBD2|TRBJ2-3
TGTGCCAGCAGCTTGGGTAGCGGGGAGACAGATACGCAGTATTTT
CASSLGSGETDTQYF
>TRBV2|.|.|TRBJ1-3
TGTGCCAGCAGTGAGGAGGGCCACTCTGGAAACACCATATATTTT
CASSEEGHSGNTIYF
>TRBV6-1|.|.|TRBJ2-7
TGTGCCAGCAGTGAATTCTGGGGGGTAGCCTACGAGCAGTACTTC
CASSEFWGVAYEQYF
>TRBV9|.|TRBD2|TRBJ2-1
TGTGCCAGCAGCCTGACGGGGGGGCTTCCGACCTACAATGAGCAGTTCTTC
CASSLTGGLPTYNEQFF
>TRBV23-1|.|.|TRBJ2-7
TGCGCCAGCAGTCAGGCGGACACCCTACTCCAGGAGCAGTACTTC
CASSQADTLLQEQYF
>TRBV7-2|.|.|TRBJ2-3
TGTGCCAGCAGCTTCCAAGACACAGATACGCAGTATTTT
CASSFQDTDTQYF